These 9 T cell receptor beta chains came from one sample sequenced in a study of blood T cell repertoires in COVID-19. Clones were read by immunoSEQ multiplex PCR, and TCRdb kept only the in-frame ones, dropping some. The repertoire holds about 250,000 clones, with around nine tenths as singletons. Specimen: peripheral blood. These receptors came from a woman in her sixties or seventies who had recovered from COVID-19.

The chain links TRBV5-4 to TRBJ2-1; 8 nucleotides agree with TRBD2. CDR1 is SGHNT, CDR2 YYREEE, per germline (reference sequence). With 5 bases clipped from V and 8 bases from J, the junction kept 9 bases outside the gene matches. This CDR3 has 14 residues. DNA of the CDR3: TGTGCCAGCAGTAGGGCTAGCGGGTCACATGAGCAGTTCTTC. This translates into CASSRASGSHEQFF.

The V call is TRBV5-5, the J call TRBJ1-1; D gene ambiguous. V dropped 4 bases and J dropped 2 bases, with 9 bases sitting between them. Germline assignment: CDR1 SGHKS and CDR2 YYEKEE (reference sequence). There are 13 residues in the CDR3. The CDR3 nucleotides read TGTGCCAGCAGCGAGACTGCTAACACTGAAGCTTTCTTT. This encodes CASSETANTEAFF.

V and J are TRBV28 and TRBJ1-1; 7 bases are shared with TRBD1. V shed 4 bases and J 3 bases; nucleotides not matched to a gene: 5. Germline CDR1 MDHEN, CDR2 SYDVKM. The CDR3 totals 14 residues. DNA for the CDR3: TGTGCCAGCAGTTCCGGACAGGAGGACACTGAAGCTTTCTTT. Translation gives CASSSGQEDTEAFF. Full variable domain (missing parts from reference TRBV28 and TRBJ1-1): DVKVTQSSRYLVKRTGEKVFLECVQDMDHENMFWYRQDPGLGLRLIYFSYDVKMKEKGDIPEGYSVSREKKERFSLILESASTNQTSMYLCASSSGQEDTEAFFGQGTRLTVV.

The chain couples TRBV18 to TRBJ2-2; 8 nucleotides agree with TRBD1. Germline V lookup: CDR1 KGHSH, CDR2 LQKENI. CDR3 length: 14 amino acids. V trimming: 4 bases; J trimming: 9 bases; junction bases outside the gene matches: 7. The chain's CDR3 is CASSQGQGIRELFF. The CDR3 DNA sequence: TGTGCCAGCTCACAAGGACAGGGCATCCGGGAGCTGTTTTTT.

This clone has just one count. DNA for the CDR3: TGTGCCAGCAGCTTACGGACAGCCTCCTACGAGCAGTACTTC. It translates to CASSLRTASYEQYF. The chain carries TRBV7-2 and TRBJ2-7, with D possibly being TRBD1 (6 bases). V gave up 2 bases and J gave up 0 bases, with 8 bases separating them. Germline loops: CDR1 SGHTA, CDR2 FQGNSA. The CDR3 is 14 amino acids.

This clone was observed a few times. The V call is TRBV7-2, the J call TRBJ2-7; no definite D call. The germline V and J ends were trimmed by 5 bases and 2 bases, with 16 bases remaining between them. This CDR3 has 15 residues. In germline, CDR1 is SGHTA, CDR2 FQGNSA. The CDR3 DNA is TGTGCCAGCAGCGCCCTCCCTGGCGGTGCCTACGAGCAGTACTTC. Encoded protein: CASSALPGGAYEQYF.

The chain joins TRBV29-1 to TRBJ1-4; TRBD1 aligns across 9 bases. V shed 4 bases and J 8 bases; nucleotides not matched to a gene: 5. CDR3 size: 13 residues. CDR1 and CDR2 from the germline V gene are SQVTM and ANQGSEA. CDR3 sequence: CSVVDRGGEKLFF. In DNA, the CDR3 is TGCAGCGTTGTGGACAGGGGAGGAGAAAAACTGTTTTTT.

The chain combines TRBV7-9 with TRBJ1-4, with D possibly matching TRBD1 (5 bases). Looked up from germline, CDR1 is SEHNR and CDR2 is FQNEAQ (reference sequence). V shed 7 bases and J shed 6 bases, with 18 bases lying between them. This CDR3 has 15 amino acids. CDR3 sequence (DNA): TGTGCCAGCACACCCGCGGGGGGGGAGTATGAAAAACTGTTTTTT. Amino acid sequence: CASTPAGGEYEKLFF.

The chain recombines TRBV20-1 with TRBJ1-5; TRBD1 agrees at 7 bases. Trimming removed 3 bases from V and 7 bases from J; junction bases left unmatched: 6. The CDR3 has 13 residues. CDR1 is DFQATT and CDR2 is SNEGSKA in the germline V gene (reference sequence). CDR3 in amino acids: CSASRGRLQPQHF. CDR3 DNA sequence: TGCAGTGCTAGTAGGGGGCGGTTACAGCCCCAGCATTTT.